Presented here are 5 T cell receptor beta chains from one specimen sequenced in a study of CD4+ T cells in melanoma. The data were produced by immunoSEQ multiplex PCR, yet TCRdb's version contains in-frame clones alone and is incomplete. The sample shows over 100,000 clones, around 93% of them seen only once. Sample: peripheral blood. Every receptor here comes from a human donor with melanoma.

The V call is TRBV7-9, the J call TRBJ2-7; 9 nucleotides align to TRBD1. The CDR3 contains 15 residues. V lost 5 bases to trimming and J lost 1 base; unmatched junction nucleotides: 6. Germline V gene data show CDR1 as SEHNR and CDR2 as FQNEAQ (reference sequence). The CDR3 sequence: CASSPGGTGSYEQYF. The CDR3 coding sequence is TGTGCCAGCAGCCCCGGTGGGACAGGGTCCTACGAGCAGTACTTC.

The chain uses TRBV19 and TRBJ2-6, with D possibly being TRBD1 (7 bases). Germline CDR1 LNHDA, CDR2 SQIVND (reference sequence). CDR3 length: 17 residues. V lost 4 bases, J lost 0 bases, and 13 bases lay in between. DNA for the CDR3: TGTGCCAGTAGTACCTCCAGGGGGGACTCTGGGGCCAACGTCCTGACTTTC. This translates into CASSTSRGDSGANVLTF.

About this clone: This sample includes further DNA sequences coding for the same CDR3. The V call is TRBV5-1, the J call TRBJ2-7; 7 nucleotides match TRBD1. CDR1 and CDR2 from the germline V gene are SGHRS and YFSETQ. The CDR3 has 14 residues. The junction had 5 bases not matched to a gene; V was cut back by 2 bases and J by 3 bases. This CDR3 is CASSFGQGVYEQYF. In DNA, the CDR3 is TGCGCCAGCAGCTTCGGGCAGGGGGTCTACGAGCAGTACTTC. The full variable domain, rest sourced from reference TRBV5-1 and TRBJ2-7, is KAGVTQTPRYLIKTRGQQVTLSCSPISGHRSVSWYQQTPGQGLQFLFEYFSETQRNKGNFPGRFSGRQFSNSRSEMNVSTLELGDSALYLCASSFGQGVYEQYFGPGTRLTVT.

The chain links TRBV2 to TRBJ2-3; 7 bases are a match to TRBD2. Germline V gene data show CDR1 as SNHLY and CDR2 as FYNNEI. CDR3 length: 15 amino acids. J lost 5 bases, V lost 7 bases, and 12 bases had no gene match. DNA of the CDR3: TGTGCCAGCAAACTGGGCCGGGGGGAGATAGATACGCAGTATTTT. It codes for CASKLGRGEIDTQYF.

This clone was detected only once. The chain joins TRBV9 to TRBJ2-1; 10 bases are shared with TRBD2. Germline V gene data show CDR1 as SGDLS and CDR2 as YYNGEE. V lost 1 base and J lost 8; bases outside the gene matches: 0. The CDR3 covers 13 residues. The CDR3 here is CASSVLAGDEQFF. The CDR3 nucleotides are TGTGCCAGCAGCGTACTAGCGGGAGATGAGCAGTTCTTC.